The rows below give T cell receptor beta chains drawn from one sample of a study of shared clonotypes between healthy human individuals. Sequencing used immunoSEQ multiplex PCR; TCRdb keeps in-frame clones, though not all of them. The profile covers about 1.1 million clones, with around 78% appearing a single time and about 0.52% taken by the ten largest. The material sequenced was memory CD4+ T cells from PBMCs. These receptors were taken from a young man in good health. Some clones in this sample may be carry-over from other donors' samples. Both conserved end residues are part of each CDR3. D genes are given only for firm matches. Some rows mark clone size as missing; the rest say once, few, many or name a class of expanded clone.

d_call,v_call,clone_size,j_call,cdr3_nt,cdr3_aa
TRBD2,TRBV5-1,once,TRBJ2-7,TGCGCCAGCACTGGGACTAGCGGAAACCCTCAGCAGTACTTC,CASTGTSGNPQQYF
TRBD1,TRBV10-3,NA,TRBJ1-4,TGTGCCATCAGTGCGACAGGGGACGGCGGAAAACTGTTTTTT,CAISATGDGGKLFF
NA,TRBV4-1,NA,TRBJ1-5,TGCGCCAGCAGCCAAGACGCGGGTAATCAGCCCCAGCATTTT,CASSQDAGNQPQHF
TRBD1,TRBV5-4,NA,TRBJ1-2,TGTGCCAGCGGGGACAGAACCTCCTATGGCTACACCTTC,CASGDRTSYGYTF
NA,TRBV9,NA,TRBJ2-2,TGTGCCAGCAGCGTAGCGCCGACAGGGAACACCGGGGAGCTGTTTTTT,CASSVAPTGNTGELFF
TRBD1,TRBV27,NA,TRBJ1-2,TGTGCCAGCAGTTTCGGGACAGGGAATGGCTACACCTTC,CASSFGTGNGYTF
NA,TRBV7-9,NA,TRBJ2-5,TGTGCCAGCAGCTTAGCGCACGGTTATCAAGAGACCCAGTACTTC,CASSLAHGYQETQYF
TRBD2,TRBV10-1,few,TRBJ2-7,TGCGCCAGCAGTGGGGGGGGGACCTACGAGCAGTACTTC,CASSGGGTYEQYF
NA,TRBV5-6,many,TRBJ2-7,TGTGCCAGCAGCTTGTGGGCCAGAGAACTACGGGAGCAGTACTTC,CASSLWARELREQYF
NA,TRBV30,NA,TRBJ1-5,TGTGCCTGGAGTCCTACAGGGTTTCGGAATCAGCCCCAGCATTTT,CAWSPTGFRNQPQHF
TRBD1,TRBV5-6,NA,TRBJ2-4,TGTGCCAGCAGCGACCGGACAGGGGGGGCAAAGGACATTCAGTACTTC,CASSDRTGGAKDIQYF
TRBD1,TRBV29-1,NA,TRBJ1-2,TGCAGCGTTGAAGAGGGACAGAGAAACTATGGCTACACCTTC,CSVEEGQRNYGYTF
NA,TRBV29-1,NA,TRBJ2-7,TGCAGCGCCCAGGGGGGAGTGCACGAGCAGTACTTC,CSAQGGVHEQYF
NA,TRBV28,NA,TRBJ1-5,TGTGCCAGCGGTCACAGGGCTACGGTTGTTAGCCCCCAGCATTTT,CASGHRATVVSPQHF
TRBD1,TRBV5-1,NA,TRBJ2-6,TGCGCCAGCACCCGGACAGGGGGTTCCTCTGGGGCCAACGTCCTGACTTTC,CASTRTGGSSGANVLTF
NA,TRBV18,NA,TRBJ2-1,TGTGCCAGCTCCCTCAGTAGGGACTTCTACAATGAGCAGTTCTTC,CASSLSRDFYNEQFF
TRBD2,TRBV29-1,many,TRBJ2-1,TGCAGCGTCGTTGGGACTAGCTTTGCCAATGAGCAGTTCTTC,CSVVGTSFANEQFF
TRBD2,TRBV9,NA,TRBJ2-1,TGTGCCAGCAGCCTTGGACTAGCGGGAGCCTACAATGAGCAGTTCTTC,CASSLGLAGAYNEQFF
NA,TRBV9,few,TRBJ1-5,TGTGCCAGCAGCGTGGGGACAAATCAGCCCCAGCATTTT,CASSVGTNQPQHF
NA,TRBV5-1,NA,TRBJ2-7,TGCGCCAGCAGCCCCGGACAGTATTACTACGAGCAGTACTTC,CASSPGQYYYEQYF
NA,TRBV7-2,NA,TRBJ2-1,TGTGCCAGCAGCTTAGGGGGGGTCGGAAACAATGAGCAGTTCTTC,CASSLGGVGNNEQFF
TRBD2,TRBV19,once,TRBJ2-2,TGTGCCAGTAGTATACTAGCGGGAGGGGAGCTGTTTTTT,CASSILAGGELFF
TRBD1,TRBV6-1,few,TRBJ1-5,TGTGCCAGCAATAACAGGGGCGTTCAGCCCCAGCATTTT,CASNNRGVQPQHF
NA,TRBV4-2,NA,TRBJ2-7,TGTGCCAGCAGCCAAGACGGGGTTCTCTACGAGCAGTACTTC,CASSQDGVLYEQYF
NA,TRBV1,NA,TRBJ1-2,TGCACCAGCAGCCAATTACCCGACAGGGGGCCTGACGGCTACACCTTC,CTSSQLPDRGPDGYTF
TRBD2,TRBV2,NA,TRBJ2-1,TGTGCCAGCAGTGGCGGGAGGGCCCATGAGCAGTTCTTC,CASSGGRAHEQFF
TRBD1,TRBV18,NA,TRBJ2-2,TGTGCCAGCTCACCACCGACAGGGCGGTCGACCGGGGAGCTGTTTTTT,CASSPPTGRSTGELFF
TRBD2,TRBV28,NA,TRBJ2-7,TGTGCCAGCAGAGCGGGGCCTGGCTACGAGCAGTACTTC,CASRAGPGYEQYF
TRBD2,TRBV7-6,NA,TRBJ2-7,TGTGCCAGCAGTCCTACTAGCGGCCCCTACGAGCAGTACTTC,CASSPTSGPYEQYF